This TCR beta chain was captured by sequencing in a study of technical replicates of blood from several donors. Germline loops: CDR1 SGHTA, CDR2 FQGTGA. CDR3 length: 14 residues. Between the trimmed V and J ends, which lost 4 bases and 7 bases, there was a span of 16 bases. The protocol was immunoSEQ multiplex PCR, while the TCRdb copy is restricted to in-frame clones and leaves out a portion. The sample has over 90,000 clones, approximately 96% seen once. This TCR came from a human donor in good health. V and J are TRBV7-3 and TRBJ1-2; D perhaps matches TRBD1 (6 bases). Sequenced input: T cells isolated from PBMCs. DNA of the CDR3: TGTGCCAGCAGCTCCCAGAAGGGGGAAGTTGGCTACACCTTC. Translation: CASSSQKGEVGYTF.